Detailed here is one TCR beta chain. The sample originates from a study of technical replicates of blood from four donors. The assay was immunoSEQ multiplex PCR, and TCRdb's table has in-frame clones only and misses some. Of around 98,000 clones in the sample, 90% to 96% were seen once. The CDR3 consists of 12 residues. V was clipped by 4 bases and J by 1 base, with 5 bases between them. The germline V gene encodes CDR1 MDHEN and CDR2 SYDVKM. Sequencing was done on a sample of T cells isolated from PBMCs. The source is a human donor in good health. The V call is TRBV28, the J call TRBJ2-7, with D unresolved. CDR3 amino acids: CASSSLSYEQYF. The CDR3 region has the DNA TGTGCCAGCAGTTCCCTATCCTACGAGCAGTACTTC.